This TCR beta chain is from a study of blood T cell repertoires in COVID-19. About the study: Sites in the United States, Italy and Spain provided acute and convalescent COVID-19 samples. PBMCs, B-cell-depleted T cells, or T cells provided the cDNA or gDNA that made up the material.

TCRdb keeps only in-frame clones here, not all; method: immunoSEQ multiplex PCR. The sample has around 250,000 clones, 75% to 90% seen once. Per the germline V gene, CDR1 is GTSNPN and CDR2 is SVGIG (reference sequence). V lost 0 bases to trimming and J lost 3 bases, with 6 bases between them. This CDR3 contains 14 residues. The sequenced sample was peripheral blood. The gene calls are TRBV30 and TRBJ1-6, with D uncertain. The receptor was derived from a woman aged 40 to 50 who had recovered from COVID-19. The CDR3 coding sequence is TGTGCCTGGAGTGTGGCAGACTATAATTCACCCCTCCACTTT. This codes for CAWSVADYNSPLHF.